These 32 T cell receptor beta chains were sequenced from one sample in a study of blood T cell repertoires in COVID-19. TCRdb's copy holds only in-frame clones and misses some; the assay was immunoSEQ multiplex PCR. The sample has around 250,000 clones; less than 85% are singletons. The source material was peripheral blood. These receptors all stem from a woman between 18 and 30 years old with acute or convalescent COVID-19.

V usage is TRBV5-4 and J usage is TRBJ2-7, with 11 bases matching TRBD2. Germline CDR1 is SGHNT and CDR2 is YYREEE (reference sequence). This CDR3 has 15 amino acids. The ends lost 5 bases at V and 2 bases at J; junction bases unmatched: 6. CDR3 protein: CASRYGTSGAYEQYF. CDR3 coding DNA: TGTGCCAGCAGATACGGGACTAGCGGCGCCTACGAGCAGTACTTC.

This clone has more than one count but fewer than ten. The rearrangement joins TRBV3-1 (or the pseudogene TRBV3-2) to TRBJ1-6; D not certain. V lost 1 base, J lost 9 bases, and 4 bases lay in between. This CDR3 is 12 amino acids long. CDR1 LGHDT and CDR2 YNNKEL come from the germline V gene (reference sequence). CDR3 sequence reads: CASSQGSSPLHF. CDR3 nucleotide sequence: TGTGCCAGCAGCCAAGGGAGTTCACCCCTCCACTTT.

This clone was seen a handful of times. The rearrangement uses TRBV7-9 and TRBJ2-5; 9 bases align to TRBD1. This CDR3 has 14 amino acids. CDR1 is SEHNR and CDR2 is FQNEAQ in the germline V gene (reference sequence). V was pared by 4 bases and J by 5 bases, with 5 bases of the junction left unmatched. In nucleotides, the CDR3 is TGTGCCAGCAGCTCGGGACAGGGTTACGAGACCCAGTACTTC. This codes for CASSSGQGYETQYF.

The CDR3 is CASSFSQGDTQYF. CDR3 nucleotides: TGTGCCAGCAGTTTTTCGCAGGGTGATACGCAGTATTTT. This chain joins TRBV27 and TRBJ2-3; D is perhaps TRBD1 (5 bases). Trimming pared 3 bases from V and 6 bases from J, leaving 10 bases between. This CDR3 spans 13 amino acids. Germline V gene lookup returns CDR1 MNHEY and CDR2 SMNVEV (reference sequence).

The chain carries TRBV10-2 and TRBJ1-5; TRBD1 might be the D (5 bases). The CDR3 length is 15 residues. Trimming took 2 bases from V and 7 from J, leaving 15 bases between them. Germline V gene sequence: CDR1 WSHSY, CDR2 SAAADI. CDR3 bases: TGCGCCAGCAGTGAGGCCGGGACTACAACACAGCCCCAGCATTTT. Protein: CASSEAGTTTQPQHF.

The chain recombines TRBV3-1 (or the pseudogene TRBV3-2) with TRBJ2-6; 14 bases are a match to TRBD2. After removal of 3 bases from V and 0 bases from J, the junction contained 4 bases not matched to a gene. Germline V gene lookup returns CDR1 LGHDT and CDR2 YNNKEL (reference sequence). The CDR3 covers 19 residues. CDR3 DNA: TGTGCCAGCAGCCACCGGGGACTAGCGGGGGCCTCTGGGGCCAACGTCCTGACTTTC. It encodes CASSHRGLAGASGANVLTF.

The chain links TRBV16 to TRBJ1-1; a possible D gene is TRBD1 (6 bases). Trimming took 4 bases from V and 1 from J, leaving 19 bases between them. The CDR3 is 17 amino acids. The germline V gene encodes CDR1 KGHSY and CDR2 FQNENV. The CDR3 region has the DNA TGTGCCAGCAGCCCACAGCACGGGGGGCCCAAGAACACTGAAGCTTTCTTT. It codes for CASSPQHGGPKNTEAFF.

The gene calls are TRBV7-9 and TRBJ2-7; D gene ambiguous. Germline CDR1 SEHNR, CDR2 FQNEAQ (reference sequence). The CDR3 has 14 residues. The germline V and J ends were trimmed by 5 bases and 9 bases, with 20 bases remaining between them. DNA of the CDR3: TGTGCCAGCAGCCTCACCGGCCCCGCGAGCGTGCAGTACTTC. Translated: CASSLTGPASVQYF.

In nucleotides, the CDR3 is TGTGCCAGTAGCCGGGTAGGGGGTCCTCGGATCGAGCAGTTCTTC. Its protein product is CASSRVGGPRIEQFF. The V call is TRBV19, the J call TRBJ2-1, with D perhaps matching TRBD1 (6 bases). There are 15 residues in the CDR3. The ends were cut back, 6 bases at V and 10 bases at J, with 22 bases in the middle. Germline V gene sequence: CDR1 LNHDA, CDR2 SQIVND (reference sequence).

The chain couples TRBV2 to TRBJ2-3; 8 bases align to TRBD1. CDR3 size: 14 residues. From germline, CDR1 is SNHLY and CDR2 FYNNEI. V trimming: 8 bases; J trimming: 3 bases; junction bases outside the gene matches: 7. In DNA, the CDR3 is TGTGCCAGCCTACCCCAGGGGGCAACAGATACGCAGTATTTT. As protein: CASLPQGATDTQYF.

CDR3 residues: CASTGVSYEQYF. CDR3 nucleotides: TGTGCCAGCACCGGGGTCTCCTACGAGCAGTACTTC. The rearrangement joins TRBV2 to TRBJ2-7, with a possible D match to TRBD2 (5 bases). The germline V gene encodes CDR1 SNHLY and CDR2 FYNNEI. Trimming removed 7 bases at V and 0 bases at J, with 7 bases between. The CDR3 is 12 amino acids.

The rearrangement uses TRBV27 and TRBJ1-5; 9 positions agree with TRBD1. This CDR3 has 19 residues. Losses at the gene ends were 4 bases for V and 6 bases for J; bases not matched to a gene: 19. CDR1 is MNHEY, CDR2 SMNVEV, per germline (reference sequence). The CDR3 sequence is CASSSRDPVRQGGSQPQHF. The CDR3 coding sequence is TGTGCCAGCAGTTCCCGGGACCCTGTCCGACAGGGGGGTAGTCAGCCCCAGCATTTT.

The V and J genes are TRBV13 and TRBJ2-7; TRBD2 aligns across 11 bases. CDR1 PRHDT and CDR2 FYEKMQ come from the germline V gene (reference sequence). V shed 5 bases, J shed 4 bases, and the junction held 4 bases outside the gene matches. The CDR3 contains 14 residues. The CDR3 spells CASSPRLAGYEQYF. CDR3 nucleotides: TGTGCCAGCAGCCCCCGACTAGCGGGATACGAGCAGTACTTC.

The rearrangement joins TRBV9 to TRBJ2-7, with 11 nucleotides matching TRBD1. Germline CDR1 is SGDLS and CDR2 is YYNGEE. V shed 0 bases and J 7 bases; nucleotides not matched to a gene: 9. There are 16 residues in the CDR3. The CDR3 nucleotides are TGTGCCAGCAGCGTAGAGCTAGGACAGGGGGCGGATGAGCAGTACTTC. Amino acids: CASSVELGQGADEQYF.

V usage is TRBV5-1 and J usage is TRBJ2-1; possibly TRBD1 for D (6 bases). The V gene lost 0 bases and the J gene lost 7 bases, with 17 bases spanning the gap. CDR1 is SGHRS, CDR2 YFSETQ, per germline. This CDR3 is 16 amino acids long. CDR3 region: CASSLGPQGTRNEQFF. The CDR3, as DNA: TGCGCCAGCAGCTTGGGACCCCAGGGGACGAGGAATGAGCAGTTCTTC.

This clone appeared a few times. The chain has TRBV3-1 (or the pseudogene TRBV3-2) and TRBJ2-1; 7 bases agree with TRBD2. V trimming: 3 bases; J trimming: 2 bases; junction bases outside the gene matches: 10. The germline V gene has CDR1 LGHDT and CDR2 YNNKEL (reference sequence). The CDR3 extends over 17 amino acids. CDR3 loop: CASSHPLRGTTYNEQFF. The CDR3 nucleotides are TGTGCCAGCAGCCACCCTTTGAGAGGGACTACCTACAATGAGCAGTTCTTC.

This clone was observed a few times. The chain couples TRBV28 to TRBJ2-5, with TRBD1 as a possible D gene (5 bases). Germline V lookup: CDR1 MDHEN, CDR2 SYDVKM. The CDR3 is 14 residues long. V was shortened by 1 base and J by 1 base, with 7 bases between the two germline ends. This CDR3 is CASSLYQGQETQYF. The CDR3 DNA reads TGTGCCAGCAGTTTATACCAGGGCCAAGAGACCCAGTACTTC.

V and J are TRBV5-4 and TRBJ2-3; 7 nucleotides agree with TRBD2. Trimming took 1 base from V and 5 from J; bases not matched to a gene: 7. This CDR3 spans 15 amino acids. Germline CDR1 is SGHNT and CDR2 is YYREEE (reference sequence). In DNA, the CDR3 is TGTGCCAGCAGCTTGCGTACGCGGGAGCTAGATACGCAGTATTTT. The encoded protein is CASSLRTRELDTQYF.

The gene calls are TRBV5-5 and TRBJ1-5, with 7 nucleotides matching TRBD1. Germline CDR1 and CDR2: SGHKS and YYEKEE (reference sequence). The CDR3 covers 16 residues. J lost 6 bases, V lost 0 bases, and 9 bases had no gene match. CDR3 in DNA: TGTGCCAGCAGCTTGGAGGTCAGGGGGGCGGTTCAGCCCCAGCATTTT. Protein sequence: CASSLEVRGAVQPQHF.

This clone was found once. The chain is built from TRBV18 and TRBJ2-2; the match to TRBD1 covers 10 bases. The ends lost 0 bases at V and 3 bases at J; junction bases unmatched: 10. Per the germline V gene, CDR1 is KGHSH and CDR2 is LQKENI. This CDR3 is built from 19 residues. CDR3 DNA: TGTGCCAGCTCACCACCGAACCCCCGGGACAGGGGAGACACCGGGGAGCTGTTTTTT. It specifies CASSPPNPRDRGDTGELFF.

This clone showed up just a few times. V usage is TRBV19 and J usage is TRBJ1-1; TRBD1 matches 8 bases. In germline, CDR1 is LNHDA, CDR2 SQIVND (reference sequence). The V and J ends lost 10 bases and 1 base, in that order; junction bases with no gene match: 14. The CDR3 sequence is 16 residues long. The CDR3 DNA sequence: TGTGCCACCTCGGACCCATACGGGACAGGGAACACTGAAGCTTTCTTT. This sequence encodes CATSDPYGTGNTEAFF.

The CDR3 sequence: CASSPESGGGTDTQYF. The CDR3 DNA follows: TGTGCCAGCAGCCCCGAGAGTGGAGGTGGCACAGATACGCAGTATTTT. This sequence joins TRBV7-9 and TRBJ2-3; a possible D gene is TRBD2 (5 bases). Germline V gene data show CDR1 as SEHNR and CDR2 as FQNEAQ (reference sequence). This CDR3 spans 16 amino acids. Trimming pared 5 bases from V and 1 base from J, leaving 16 bases between.

This sequence joins TRBV5-4 and TRBJ2-7, with 7 nucleotides matching TRBD2. CDR1 SGHNT and CDR2 YYREEE come from the germline V gene (reference sequence). The CDR3 extends over 13 amino acids. The trim removed 5 bases at V and 3 bases at J, leaving 5 bases unmatched. DNA of the CDR3: TGTGCCAGCAGTCACAGCGGGAACTACGAGCAGTACTTC. Residues: CASSHSGNYEQYF.

The V and J genes are TRBV30 and TRBJ1-2, with TRBD1 matching 8 bases. Germline-derived CDR1 and CDR2 are GTSNPN and SVGIG (reference sequence). The CDR3 sequence is 15 residues long. V lost 4 bases, J lost 3 bases, and 10 bases stayed unmatched. The CDR3 DNA follows: TGTGCCTGGATTCCGACAGGGGTCGAGGACTATGGCTACACCTTC. Its translation: CAWIPTGVEDYGYTF.

This clone was detected only once. V usage is TRBV14 and J usage is TRBJ2-3; TRBD1 matches 7 bases. The CDR3 has 19 amino acids. Germline values: CDR1 SGHDN, CDR2 FVKESK. V was pared by 4 bases and J by 0 bases, with 16 bases of the junction left unmatched. CDR3 nucleotide sequence: TGTGCCAGCAGCCTCAGAAACCGGGACAGCGTTACTAGCACAGATACGCAGTATTTT. The encoded protein is CASSLRNRDSVTSTDTQYF.

This chain links TRBV28 with TRBJ2-2; 12 bases are a match to TRBD2. Germline V gives CDR1 MDHEN, CDR2 SYDVKM. The CDR3 covers 19 residues. The junction had 9 bases not matched to a gene; V was cut back by 4 bases and J by 0 bases. CDR3: CASSSIAGLAGSNTGELFF. CDR3 in DNA: TGTGCCAGCAGTTCAATCGCTGGACTAGCGGGGTCGAACACCGGGGAGCTGTTTTTT. Based on the CDR3 plus reference TRBV28 and TRBJ2-2, the full variable domain is DVKVTQSSRYLVKRTGEKVFLECVQDMDHENMFWYRQDPGLGLRLIYFSYDVKMKEKGDIPEGYSVSREKKERFSLILESASTNQTSMYLCASSSIAGLAGSNTGELFFGEGSRLTVL.

V and J are TRBV15 and TRBJ2-1, with TRBD2 as a possible D gene (6 bases). CDR3 length: 15 residues. The germline CDR1 and CDR2 sequences are LNHNV and YYDKDF (reference sequence). V gave up 1 base and J gave up 4 bases, with 11 bases separating them. CDR3 nucleotides: TGTGCCACCAGCAGAGTTCGAGGGAGGTACAATGAGCAGTTCTTC. Encoded protein: CATSRVRGRYNEQFF. The variable domain in full, completed from reference TRBV15 and TRBJ2-1, reads DAMVIQNPRYQVTQFGKPVTLSCSQTLNHNVMYWYQQKSSQAPKLLFHYYDKDFNNEADTPDNFQSRRPNTSFCFLDIRSPGLGDTAMYLCATSRVRGRYNEQFFGPGTRLTVL.

This clone was seen more than once but under ten times. CDR3 DNA: TGTGCCAGCAGACGTGAGGGAAACTCCTACGAGCAGTACTTC. Protein sequence: CASRREGNSYEQYF. The chain is built from TRBV5-8 and TRBJ2-7; D might be TRBD2 (5 bases). V was pared by 5 bases and J by 0 bases, with 12 bases between. Germline-derived CDR1 and CDR2 are SGHTS and YDEGEE. This CDR3 has 14 residues.

This clone was found a few times. This chain connects TRBV27 to TRBJ2-7, with TRBD1 matching 9 bases. V shed 5 bases, J shed 0 bases, and the junction held 8 bases outside the gene matches. The CDR3 is made up of 16 amino acids. The germline V gene has CDR1 MNHEY and CDR2 SMNVEV (reference sequence). CDR3 loop: CASSPHGTGYSYEQYF. The DNA of the CDR3 is TGTGCCAGCAGTCCCCATGGGACAGGGTACTCCTACGAGCAGTACTTC.

This rearrangement joins TRBV7-2 to TRBJ2-2; 11 bases are shared with TRBD2. The CDR3 totals 16 residues. Germline trimming cut 2 bases from V and 4 bases from J; bases unmatched to any gene: 3. The germline V gene encodes CDR1 SGHTA and CDR2 FQGNSA. The CDR3 loop is CASSLTSGSATGELFF. The CDR3 DNA follows: TGTGCCAGCAGCTTAACTAGCGGGAGCGCCACCGGGGAGCTGTTTTTT.

This clone is a singleton in its sample. The rearrangement links TRBV4-1 to TRBJ1-2; maybe TRBD1 (6 bases). The CDR3 consists of 15 residues. Germline assignment: CDR1 MGHRA and CDR2 YSYEKL. V was shortened by 0 bases and J by 4 bases, with 12 bases between the two germline ends. The DNA for the CDR3 is TGCGCCAGCAGCCAAGATCCAGGGGAGGGCTATGGCTACACCTTC. Translation: CASSQDPGEGYGYTF.

V gene TRBV19 combines with J gene TRBJ2-5; TRBD2 matches 13 bases. Germline V CDR1 and CDR2: LNHDA, SQIVND (reference sequence). The CDR3 contains 17 residues. J gave up 0 bases and V 3 bases, and 4 bases lay outside the gene matches. The CDR3 sequence is CASSIGLAGAYQETQYF. The CDR3 DNA follows: TGTGCCAGTAGTATCGGACTAGCGGGAGCGTACCAAGAGACCCAGTACTTC.